This T cell receptor beta chain was profiled in a study of T cell responses to AZD1222 COVID-19 vaccine. Study findings and constraints: Unmutated variant regions are reportedly targeted by nearly half of spike-specific TCRs. The donor group comprised mostly white British people and more females; the analysis possibly underestimated clonal diversity.

The assay was immunoSEQ multiplex PCR, and TCRdb's table has in-frame clones only and misses some. The repertoire holds around 130,000 clones, with approximately 93% as singletons. Turning to this clone: The antigen remains undetermined.

The CDR3 sequence is 15 residues long. Per the germline V gene, CDR1 is MNHNY and CDR2 is SVGAGI (reference sequence). V was trimmed by 0 bases and J by 9 bases, leaving 16 bases between them. The TCR sequence derives from an adult in good health. This material consisted of peripheral blood, taken on day 0 of AZD1222 vaccination. The chain joins TRBV6-6 to TRBJ2-3; D may be TRBD1 (7 bases). Here the CDR3 DNA reads TGTGCCAGCAGTTACTCGCGACAGGGAGGTGGGACGCAGTATTTT. It specifies CASSYSRQGGGTQYF.